This T cell receptor (beta chain) came from a study of T-cell memory formation after mild COVID-19. Study context: Across donors, TCR clusters were largely donor specific.

This clonotype was seen a handful of times. TCRdb recomputed calls from the 5' RACE reads with MiXCR, one row per CDR3 protein. This sample has 550,000 to 600,000 distinct CDR3 sequences, with about 20% found just once. The source of this sequence is an adult woman who had mild COVID-19 (a few samples of this study predate the infection). Cell type and time point are not known. Sequenced input: PBMCs or a T cell subset sorted from them (not recorded which).

CDR3 sequence reads: CASSFPEHPEAFF. As DNA, the CDR3 is TGTGCCAGCAGCTTCCCGGAACACCCTGAAGCTTTCTTT. This sequence joins TRBV7-2 and TRBJ1-1; no definite D call. The CDR3 sequence is 13 residues long. CDR1 and CDR2 from the germline V gene are SGHTA and FQGNSA. Trimming stripped 3 bases from V and 6 bases from J, with 11 bases between. Looking up the rest from reference TRBV7-2 and TRBJ1-1 gives the full variable domain: GAGVSQSPSNKVTEKGKDVELRCDPISGHTALYWYRQSLGQGLEFLIYFQGNSAPDKSGLPSDRFSAERTGGSVSTLTIQRTQQEDSAVYLCASSFPEHPEAFFGQGTRLTVV.